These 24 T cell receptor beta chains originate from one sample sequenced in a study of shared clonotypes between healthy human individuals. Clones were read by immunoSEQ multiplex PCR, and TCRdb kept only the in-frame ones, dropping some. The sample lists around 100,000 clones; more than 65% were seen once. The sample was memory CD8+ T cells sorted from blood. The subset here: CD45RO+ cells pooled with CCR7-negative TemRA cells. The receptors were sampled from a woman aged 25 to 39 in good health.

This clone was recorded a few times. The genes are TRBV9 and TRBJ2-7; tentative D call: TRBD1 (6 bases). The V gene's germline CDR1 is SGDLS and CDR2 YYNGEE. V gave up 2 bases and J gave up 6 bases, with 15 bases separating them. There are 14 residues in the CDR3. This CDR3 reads CASSVSKQGPEQYF. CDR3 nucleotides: TGTGCCAGCAGCGTCTCCAAACAGGGCCCCGAGCAGTACTTC.

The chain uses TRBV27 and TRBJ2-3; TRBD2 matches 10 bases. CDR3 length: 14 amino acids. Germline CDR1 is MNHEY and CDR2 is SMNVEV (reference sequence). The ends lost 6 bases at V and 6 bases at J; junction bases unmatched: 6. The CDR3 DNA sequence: TGTGCCAGCAGCTCCGGGACTAGCGAGGATACGCAGTATTTT. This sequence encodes CASSSGTSEDTQYF.

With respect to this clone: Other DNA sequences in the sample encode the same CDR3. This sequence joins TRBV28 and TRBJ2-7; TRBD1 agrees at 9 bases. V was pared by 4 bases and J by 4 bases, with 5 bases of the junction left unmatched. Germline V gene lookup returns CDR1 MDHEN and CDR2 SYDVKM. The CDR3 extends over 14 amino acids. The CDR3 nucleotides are TGTGCCAGCAGTTGGGACAGGGCCCTATACGAGCAGTACTTC. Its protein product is CASSWDRALYEQYF.

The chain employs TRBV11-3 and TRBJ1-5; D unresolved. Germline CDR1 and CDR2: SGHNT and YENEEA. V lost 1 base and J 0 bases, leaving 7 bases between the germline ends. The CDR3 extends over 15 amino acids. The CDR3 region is CASSLGDTSNQPQHF. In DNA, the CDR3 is TGTGCCAGCAGCTTAGGGGATACTAGCAATCAGCCCCAGCATTTT.

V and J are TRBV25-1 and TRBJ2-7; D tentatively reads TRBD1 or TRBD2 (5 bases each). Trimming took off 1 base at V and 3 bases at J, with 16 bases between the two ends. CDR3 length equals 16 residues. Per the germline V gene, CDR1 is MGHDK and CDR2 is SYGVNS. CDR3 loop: CASSEFIGEKSYEQYF. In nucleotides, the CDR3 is TGTGCCAGCAGTGAATTTATAGGGGAGAAAAGCTACGAGCAGTACTTC.

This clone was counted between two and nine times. The CDR3 DNA reads as TGCGCCAGCAGCTTGGGAGGAGGGGGACGAACTGAAGCTTTCTTT. Translated: CASSLGGGGRTEAFF. The rearrangement uses TRBV5-1 and TRBJ1-1, with D tentatively TRBD1 (6 bases). Germline assignment: CDR1 SGHRS and CDR2 YFSETQ. The CDR3 loop spans 15 amino acids. Trimming removed 0 bases from V and 5 bases from J, with 14 bases in between.

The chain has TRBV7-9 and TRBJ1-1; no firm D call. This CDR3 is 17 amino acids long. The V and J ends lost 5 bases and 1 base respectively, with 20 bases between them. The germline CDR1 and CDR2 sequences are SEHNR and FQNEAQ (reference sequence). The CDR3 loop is CASSLRVKPGRNTEAFF. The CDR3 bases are TGTGCCAGCAGCCTACGAGTTAAACCGGGGAGGAACACTGAAGCTTTCTTT.

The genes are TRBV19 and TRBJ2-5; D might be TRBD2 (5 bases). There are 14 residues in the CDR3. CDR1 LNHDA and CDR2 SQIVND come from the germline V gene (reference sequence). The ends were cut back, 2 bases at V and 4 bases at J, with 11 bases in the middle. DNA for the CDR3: TGTGCCAGTAGTATACGGGGTTTGGTAGAGACCCAGTACTTC. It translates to CASSIRGLVETQYF.

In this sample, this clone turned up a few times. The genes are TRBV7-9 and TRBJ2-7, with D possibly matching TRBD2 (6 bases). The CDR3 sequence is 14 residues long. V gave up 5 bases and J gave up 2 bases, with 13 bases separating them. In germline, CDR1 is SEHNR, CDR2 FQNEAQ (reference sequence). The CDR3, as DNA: TGTGCCAGCAGCCAACGGGACTTTACCTACGAGCAGTACTTC. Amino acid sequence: CASSQRDFTYEQYF.

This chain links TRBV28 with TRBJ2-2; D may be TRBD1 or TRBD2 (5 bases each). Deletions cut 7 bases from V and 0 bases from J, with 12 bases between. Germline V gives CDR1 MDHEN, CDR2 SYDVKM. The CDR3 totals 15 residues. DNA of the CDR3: TGTGCCAGCAAACGGGGCATCGCGAACACCGGGGAGCTGTTTTTT. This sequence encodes CASKRGIANTGELFF.

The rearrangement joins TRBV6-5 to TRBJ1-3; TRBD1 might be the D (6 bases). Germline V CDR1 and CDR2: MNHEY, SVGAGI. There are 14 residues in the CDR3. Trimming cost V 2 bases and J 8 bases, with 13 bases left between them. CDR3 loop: CASSYGLRGDTIYF. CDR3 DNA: TGTGCCAGCAGTTACGGATTGAGGGGGGACACCATATATTTT.

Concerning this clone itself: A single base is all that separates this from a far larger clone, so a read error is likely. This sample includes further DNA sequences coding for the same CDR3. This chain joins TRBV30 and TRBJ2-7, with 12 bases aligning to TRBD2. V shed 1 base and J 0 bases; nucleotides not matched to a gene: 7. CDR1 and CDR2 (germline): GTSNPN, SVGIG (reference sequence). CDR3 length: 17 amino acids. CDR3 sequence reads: CAWSAGTSGRSSYEQYF. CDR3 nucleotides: TGTGCCTGGAGTGCCGGAACTAGCGGGAGGAGCTCCTACGAGCAGTACTTC.

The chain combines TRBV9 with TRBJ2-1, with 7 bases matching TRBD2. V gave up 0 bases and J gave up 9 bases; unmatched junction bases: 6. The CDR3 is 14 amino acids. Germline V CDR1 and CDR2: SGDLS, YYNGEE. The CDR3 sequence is CASSVAYGGSEQFF. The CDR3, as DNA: TGTGCCAGCAGCGTAGCGTACGGGGGGAGTGAGCAGTTCTTC.

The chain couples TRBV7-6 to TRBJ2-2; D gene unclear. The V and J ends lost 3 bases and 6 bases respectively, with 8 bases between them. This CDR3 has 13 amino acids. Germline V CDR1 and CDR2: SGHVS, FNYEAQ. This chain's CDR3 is CASSFFPAGELFF. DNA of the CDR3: TGTGCCAGCAGCTTCTTCCCTGCCGGGGAGCTGTTTTTT.

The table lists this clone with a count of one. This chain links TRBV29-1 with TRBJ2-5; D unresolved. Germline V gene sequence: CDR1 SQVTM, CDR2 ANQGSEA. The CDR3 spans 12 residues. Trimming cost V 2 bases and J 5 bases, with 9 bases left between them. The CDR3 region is CSVERAGETQYF. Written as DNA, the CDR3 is TGCAGCGTTGAACGGGCTGGGGAGACCCAGTACTTC.

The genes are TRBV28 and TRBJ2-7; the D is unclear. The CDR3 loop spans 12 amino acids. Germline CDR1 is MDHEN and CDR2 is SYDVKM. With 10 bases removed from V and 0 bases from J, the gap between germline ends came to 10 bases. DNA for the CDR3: TGTGCCACCTTAGGTCTCTCCTACGAGCAGTACTTC. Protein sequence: CATLGLSYEQYF. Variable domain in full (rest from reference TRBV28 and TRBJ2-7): DVKVTQSSRYLVKRTGEKVFLECVQDMDHENMFWYRQDPGLGLRLIYFSYDVKMKEKGDIPEGYSVSREKKERFSLILESASTNQTSMYLCATLGLSYEQYFGPGTRLTVT.

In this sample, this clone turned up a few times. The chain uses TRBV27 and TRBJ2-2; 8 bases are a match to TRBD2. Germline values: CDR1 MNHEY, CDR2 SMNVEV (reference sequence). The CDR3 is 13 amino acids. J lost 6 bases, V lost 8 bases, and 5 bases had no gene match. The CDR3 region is CASGLAAAGELFF. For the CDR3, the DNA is TGTGCCAGCGGACTAGCCGCCGCCGGGGAGCTGTTTTTT.

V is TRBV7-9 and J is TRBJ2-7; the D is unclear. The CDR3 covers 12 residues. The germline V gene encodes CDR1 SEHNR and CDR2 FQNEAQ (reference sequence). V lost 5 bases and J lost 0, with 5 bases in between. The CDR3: CASSASSYEQYF. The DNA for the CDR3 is TGTGCCAGCAGCGCTAGCTCCTACGAGCAGTACTTC.

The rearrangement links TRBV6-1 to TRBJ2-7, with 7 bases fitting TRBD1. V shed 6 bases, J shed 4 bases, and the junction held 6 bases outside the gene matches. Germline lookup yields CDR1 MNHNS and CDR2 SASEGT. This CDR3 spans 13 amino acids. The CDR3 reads CASRRQGVYEQYF. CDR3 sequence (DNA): TGTGCCAGCAGAAGACAGGGCGTGTACGAGCAGTACTTC.

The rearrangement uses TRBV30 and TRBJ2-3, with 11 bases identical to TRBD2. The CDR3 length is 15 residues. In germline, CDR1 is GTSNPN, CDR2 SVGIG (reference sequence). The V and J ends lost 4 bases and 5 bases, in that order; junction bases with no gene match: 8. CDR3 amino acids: CAWTTSGRVVDTQYF. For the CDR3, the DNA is TGTGCCTGGACTACTAGCGGGAGAGTGGTAGATACGCAGTATTTT.

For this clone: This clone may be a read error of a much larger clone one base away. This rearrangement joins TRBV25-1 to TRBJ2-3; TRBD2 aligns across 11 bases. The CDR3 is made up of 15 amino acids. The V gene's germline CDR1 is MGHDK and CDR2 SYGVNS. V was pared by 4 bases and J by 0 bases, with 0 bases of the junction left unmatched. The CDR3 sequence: CASSGTSGSTDTQYF. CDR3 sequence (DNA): TGTGCCAGCAGTGGGACTAGCGGGAGCACAGATACGCAGTATTTT. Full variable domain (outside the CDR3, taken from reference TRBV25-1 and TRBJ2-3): EADIYQTPRYLVIGTGKKITLECSQTMGHDKMYWYQQDPGMELHLIHYSYGVNSTEKGDLSSESTVSRIRTEHFPLTLESARPSHTSQYLCASSGTSGSTDTQYFGPGTRLTVL.

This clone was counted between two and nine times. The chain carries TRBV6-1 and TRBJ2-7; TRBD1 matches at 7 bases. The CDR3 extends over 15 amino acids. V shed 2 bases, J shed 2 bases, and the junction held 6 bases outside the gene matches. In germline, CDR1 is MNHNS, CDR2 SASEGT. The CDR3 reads CASSEQQGDPYEQYF. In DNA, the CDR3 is TGTGCCAGCAGTGAACAGCAGGGGGATCCCTACGAGCAGTACTTC.

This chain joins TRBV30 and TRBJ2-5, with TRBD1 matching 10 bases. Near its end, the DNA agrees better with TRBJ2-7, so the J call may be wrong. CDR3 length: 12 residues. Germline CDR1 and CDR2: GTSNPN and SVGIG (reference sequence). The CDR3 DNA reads TGTGCCTTTAGGACAGGGGGCTACGAGCAGTACTTC. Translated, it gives CAFRTGGYEQYF.

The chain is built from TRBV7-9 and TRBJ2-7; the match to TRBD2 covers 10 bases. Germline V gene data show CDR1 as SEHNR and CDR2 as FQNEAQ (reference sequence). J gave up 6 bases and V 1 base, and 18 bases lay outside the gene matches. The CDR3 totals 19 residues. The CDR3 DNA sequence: TGTGCCAGCAGCTTAGTTTCCCCACGGACTAGCGGATACGAGCTCGAGCAGTACTTC. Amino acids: CASSLVSPRTSGYELEQYF.